This TCR beta chain was found in a study of T cells in Graves' hyperthyroidism and ophthalmopathy. Overall study findings and caveats: The majority of expanded thyroid clonotypes above 0.001 also appeared in blood.

This clonotype was seen at least ten times. Its specificity is unknown. The definition of stable Graves' hyperthyroidism was no ophthalmopathy progression within 18 months. Diagnoses were made from clinical symptoms, serum measures (thyroxine and TRAb), thyroid ultrasound and orbital computed tomography. Amplification of TCR beta CDR3 regions was performed using RNA transcripts as template. First-round RT-PCR with HTBI primers amplified the TCR CDR3 region. From the multiplex PCR reads, TCRdb called clonotypes with MiXCR, one entry per CDR3 protein. Among some 440,000 distinct CDR3 sequences, more than 15% were seen once, and the ten largest hold around 7%. Germline CDR1 SQVTM, CDR2 ANQGSEA. CDR3 size: 11 residues. V was shortened by 4 bases and J by 6 bases, with 10 bases between the two germline ends.

The sample consisted of blood. This clonotype was sampled from a woman aged 18 to 35 with Graves' hyperthyroidism. The genes are TRBV29-1 and TRBJ2-7; a possible D gene is TRBD1 (5 bases). The CDR3 sequence: CSVVKGPEQYF. The CDR3 coding sequence is TGCAGCGTTGTAAAGGGGCCCGAGCAGTACTTC.